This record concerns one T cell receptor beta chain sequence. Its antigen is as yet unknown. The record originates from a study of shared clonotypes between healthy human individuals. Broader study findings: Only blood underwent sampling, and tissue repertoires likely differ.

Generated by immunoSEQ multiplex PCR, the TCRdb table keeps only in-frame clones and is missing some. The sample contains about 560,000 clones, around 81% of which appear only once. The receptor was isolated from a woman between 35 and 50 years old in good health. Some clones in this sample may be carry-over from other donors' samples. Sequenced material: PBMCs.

The CDR3 here is CARNSKGRLGTDTQYF. CDR3 sequence (DNA): TGTGCCAGGAACTCGAAGGGGAGGTTGGGCACAGATACGCAGTATTTT. The gene calls are TRBV6-7 and TRBJ2-3; a weak D match, TRBD2 (6 bases). TRBV6-7 is designated an ORF whose function remains uncertain. Trimming stripped 9 bases from V and 1 base from J, with 20 bases between. This CDR3 is built from 16 residues.